Detailed here is one TCR beta chain. Its antigen remains unidentified. The length of the CDR3 is 15 residues. The V gene's germline CDR1 is SGHRS and CDR2 YFSETQ. V was shortened by 0 bases and J by 5 bases, with 14 bases between the two germline ends. This sample was taken from a study of PD-1 blockade in classical Hodgkin lymphoma. Sequencing used immunoSEQ multiplex PCR; TCRdb keeps in-frame clones, though not all of them. The sample includes 20,000 to 25,000 clones, about two thirds seen only once; the top ten take around 15%. The study, taken as a whole, reports: When nivolumab was started under 1 year after ASCT, patients were excluded. In newly diagnosed patients, baseline TCR diversity was reportedly below that of healthy donors. Possible causes of repertoire differences, disease activity or prior therapy, remain undefined.

Relapse was seen in all patients after autologous stem cell transplantation, and brentuximab vedotin exposure was variable. The material sequenced was peripheral blood mononuclear cells (PBMCs), taken at baseline. The TCR sequence derives from a human donor with classical Hodgkin lymphoma. The rearrangement links TRBV5-1 to TRBJ2-5; D perhaps matches TRBD1 (5 bases). The CDR3 spells CASSLGLQGLETQYF. The CDR3 region has the DNA TGCGCCAGCAGCTTGGGGCTGCAGGGCTTGGAGACCCAGTACTTC.